The 21 T cell receptor beta chains below all came from one sample that was sequenced in a study of blood T cell repertoires in COVID-19 (dated by TCRdb to 2018 to 2021). To prepare the library, the immunoSEQ multiplex PCR assay was applied. TCRdb limited this immuneACCESS table to in-frame rearrangements with V and J called. A share of clones is missing; checked studies link under half to unresolved V genes, and the rest is unexplained. The sample yields fewer than 200,000 clones; about 79% were counted once. The ten largest clones take up 12% to 15% of the sample. Sample: PBMCs or T cells enriched from blood (not recorded which). These receptors originate from a man over 45 who had recovered from COVID-19.

This clone was seen a few times. This sequence joins TRBV24-1 and TRBJ2-5; TRBD1 matches at 9 bases. This CDR3 spans 16 amino acids. With V trimmed by 3 bases and J by 5 bases, 9 bases remained unmatched. Germline V gene lookup returns CDR1 KGHDR and CDR2 SFDVKD. CDR3 nucleotide sequence: TGTGCCACCAGTGATCCGACAGGGGGTATTATGGAGACCCAGTACTTC. Amino acid sequence: CATSDPTGGIMETQYF.

This chain joins TRBV5-5 and TRBJ1-1; D remains ambiguous. CDR1 is SGHKS, CDR2 YYEKEE, per germline (reference sequence). CDR3 length equals 14 residues. Trimming pared 1 base from V and 2 bases from J, leaving 9 bases between. CDR3 bases: TGTGCCAGCAGCTTGACAGACTACAACACTGAAGCTTTCTTT. Its translation is CASSLTDYNTEAFF.

This chain connects TRBV5-1 to TRBJ1-2; D remains ambiguous. V lost 4 bases and J lost 8, with 12 bases in between. Per the germline V gene, CDR1 is SGHRS and CDR2 is YFSETQ. The length of the CDR3 is 12 residues. The CDR3 DNA reads TGCGCCAGCAGCGCGGGCAATGACGGCTACACCTTC. It is translated as CASSAGNDGYTF.

The chain carries TRBV4-1 and TRBJ1-6, with TRBD1 matching over 11 bases. CDR1 is MGHRA, CDR2 YSYEKL, per germline. Trimming removed 3 bases from V and 8 bases from J; junction bases left unmatched: 3. This CDR3 region has 15 residues. CDR3 sequence (DNA): TGCGCCAGCAGCCATGAGGGACAGGGGGATTCACCCCTCCACTTT. Translation: CASSHEGQGDSPLHF.

The chain recombines TRBV6-1 with TRBJ1-4, with 10 positions matching TRBD1. Germline loops: CDR1 MNHNS, CDR2 SASEGT. The ends lost 2 bases at V and 7 bases at J; junction bases unmatched: 4. The CDR3 is made up of 15 amino acids. The CDR3 region is CASSERQGAVEKLFF. The CDR3 DNA reads TGTGCCAGCAGTGAACGACAGGGGGCGGTTGAAAAACTGTTTTTT.

CDR3 in amino acids: CASSPLGISPNSPLHF. In nucleotides, the CDR3 is TGTGCCAGCAGTCCCCTAGGAATTTCTCCAAATTCACCCCTCCACTTT. The chain combines TRBV28 with TRBJ1-6; D remains ambiguous. The germline CDR1 and CDR2 sequences are MDHEN and SYDVKM. This CDR3 is 16 amino acids long. Trimming cost V 5 bases and J 7 bases, with 18 bases left between them.

This clone has just one count. For the CDR3, the DNA is TGTGCCAGCAGTGAGTTCGGGGGAGAAAAACTGTTTTTT. It is translated as CASSEFGGEKLFF. The chain uses TRBV6-4 and TRBJ1-4, with D perhaps TRBD1 (5 bases). V dropped 3 bases and J dropped 8 bases, with 10 bases sitting between them. Germline V gives CDR1 MRHNA, CDR2 SNTAGT. The CDR3 totals 13 residues.

The J gene is TRBJ2-1, the V gene TRBV27, with TRBD2 matching over 10 bases. Trimming at V came to 3 bases and at J to 0 bases, leaving 8 bases not matched to a gene. Germline CDR1 MNHEY, CDR2 SMNVEV (reference sequence). The CDR3 is 18 residues long. The CDR3 DNA sequence: TGTGCCAGCAGTTTTAGTAGTAGCGGGGGGAGCTCCTACAATGAGCAGTTCTTC. The encoded protein is CASSFSSSGGSSYNEQFF.

The V call is TRBV28, the J call TRBJ2-1; tentatively, D is TRBD1 (6 bases). The CDR3 runs 15 residues. In germline, CDR1 is MDHEN, CDR2 SYDVKM. V was clipped by 6 bases and J by 6 bases, with 18 bases between them. Here the CDR3 reads CASRLPITGSNEQFF. The DNA of the CDR3 is TGTGCCAGCAGGTTGCCCATAACAGGGTCCAATGAGCAGTTCTTC.

As to this clone: The same CDR3 arises from other DNA sequences in this sample as well. The CDR3 DNA reads TGTGCCAGCAGCGTAGTGCCAGAGAACACTGAAGCTTTCTTT. Its translation: CASSVVPENTEAFF. The chain recombines TRBV9 with TRBJ1-1, with D unclear. V gave up 0 bases and J gave up 1 base, with 7 bases separating them. The CDR3 totals 14 residues. Germline V gene sequence: CDR1 SGDLS, CDR2 YYNGEE.

The chain carries TRBV4-1 and TRBJ2-7, with D unresolved. This CDR3 has 15 amino acids. The germline V and J ends were trimmed by 1 base and 0 bases, with 10 bases remaining between them. Germline-derived CDR1 and CDR2 are MGHRA and YSYEKL. CDR3 amino acids: CASSQGGLSSYEQYF. The CDR3 region has the DNA TGCGCCAGCAGCCAAGGAGGTCTTAGCTCCTACGAGCAGTACTTC.

This chain joins TRBV18 and TRBJ2-2; the match to TRBD1 covers 8 bases. This CDR3 has 15 residues. Germline V lookup: CDR1 KGHSH, CDR2 LQKENI. J lost 2 bases, V lost 4 bases, and 3 bases had no gene match. CDR3 sequence (DNA): TGTGCCAGCTCACTCTCAGGGGGCAACACCGGGGAGCTGTTTTTT. Its protein product is CASSLSGGNTGELFF.

The rearrangement uses TRBV23-1 and TRBJ1-5; 9 bases agree with TRBD1. TRBV23-1 is annotated as an ORF whose role is uncertain. Trimming cost V 7 bases and J 5 bases; bases outside gene matches: 9. The CDR3 runs 15 residues. The CDR3 DNA is TGCGCCAGCATCCCGGACAGGGGTAGGGATCAGCCCCAGCATTTT. Translation: CASIPDRGRDQPQHF.

The chain recombines TRBV18 with TRBJ2-7; 10 bases fit TRBD1. The length of the CDR3 is 14 residues. J was trimmed by 3 bases and V by 5 bases; bases with no gene match: 4. CDR1 is KGHSH, CDR2 LQKENI, per germline. Here the CDR3 reads CASSGTGVNYEQYF. In DNA form, the CDR3 reads TGTGCCAGCTCAGGGACAGGGGTGAACTACGAGCAGTACTTC.

The chain has TRBV6-5 and TRBJ2-1; 7 nucleotides line up with TRBD2. J was trimmed by 4 bases and V by 8 bases; bases with no gene match: 11. CDR1 and CDR2 from the germline V gene are MNHEY and SVGAGI. The CDR3 is 15 residues long. The CDR3 DNA sequence: TGTGCCAGCGGGCTCGTGAGCGGGGAGTACAATGAGCAGTTCTTC. Protein: CASGLVSGEYNEQFF.

This rearrangement joins TRBV18 to TRBJ1-1; D not resolved. The germline gives CDR1 KGHSH, CDR2 LQKENI. V was clipped by 2 bases and J by 8 bases, with 12 bases between them. The length of the CDR3 is 13 residues. The CDR3 sequence: CASSPIGKTEAFF. As DNA, the CDR3 is TGTGCCAGCTCACCAATCGGGAAGACAGAAGCTTTCTTT.

This clone was seen only a few times. V gene TRBV6-1 combines with J gene TRBJ1-3; tentative D call: TRBD1 (6 bases). The CDR3 spans 16 residues. V lost 2 bases, J lost 0 bases, and 11 bases lay in between. CDR1 MNHNS and CDR2 SASEGT come from the germline V gene. DNA for the CDR3: TGTGCCAGCAGTGAACAACAGGGCCGCTCTGGAAACACCATATATTTT. Amino acid sequence: CASSEQQGRSGNTIYF.

This clone showed up just once. J is TRBJ1-1 and V is TRBV5-1; 7 bases are shared with TRBD1. Germline loops: CDR1 SGHRS, CDR2 YFSETQ. V trimming: 3 bases; J trimming: 6 bases; junction bases outside the gene matches: 5. This CDR3 comprises 13 residues. CDR3 amino acids: CASSWQGGPEAFF. The CDR3 bases are TGCGCCAGCAGCTGGCAGGGGGGCCCTGAAGCTTTCTTT.

The genes are TRBV7-9 and TRBJ2-4, with 8 bases that match TRBD2. The CDR3 has 13 residues. Looked up from germline, CDR1 is SEHNR and CDR2 is FQNEAQ (reference sequence). The CDR3 coding sequence is TGTGCGACCAAAGGCGGGGGGCGAAACATTCAGTACTTC. Amino acids: CATKGGGRNIQYF.

The chain employs TRBV19 and TRBJ2-3; tentatively, D is TRBD2 (5 bases). V dropped 1 base and J dropped 6 bases, with 11 bases sitting between them. Germline V gives CDR1 LNHDA, CDR2 SQIVND (reference sequence). The CDR3 is 14 residues long. The chain's CDR3 is CASSIGVPGDTQYF. The CDR3 DNA is TGTGCCAGTAGTATAGGGGTGCCGGGGGATACGCAGTATTTT.

Note on this clone: The same CDR3 arises from other DNA sequences in this sample as well. The chain carries TRBV19 and TRBJ1-5, with a tentative D call TRBD1 (5 bases). This CDR3 comprises 13 residues. Trimming removed 3 bases at V and 4 bases at J, with 7 bases between. Germline loops: CDR1 LNHDA, CDR2 SQIVND (reference sequence). The CDR3 region is CASSIRGNQPQHF. The DNA of the CDR3 is TGTGCCAGTAGTATCCGGGGGAATCAGCCCCAGCATTTT.